Presented here are 23 T cell receptor beta chains from one specimen sequenced in a study of cytomegalovirus exposure and HLA in healthy donors. Clones were sequenced by immunoSEQ multiplex PCR, and TCRdb holds only the in-frame ones, with some missing. The table records some 200,000 clones, 75% to 95% of them present only once. What was sequenced was PBMCs. These receptors came from a young woman in good health and CMV-seronegative.

The chain links TRBV28 to TRBJ2-7; a possible D gene is TRBD2 (6 bases). The CDR3 length is 14 residues. In germline, CDR1 is MDHEN, CDR2 SYDVKM. Trimming cost V 4 bases and J 5 bases, with 15 bases left between them. The CDR3 nucleotides are TGTGCCAGCAGTTCGGGGGACCCGCGGGACGAGCAGTACTTC. This encodes CASSSGDPRDEQYF.

The CDR3 loop is CAWSLAVQETQYF. CDR3 coding DNA: TGTGCCTGGAGCTTGGCGGTCCAAGAGACCCAGTACTTC. This sequence joins TRBV30 and TRBJ2-5, with D hard to call. CDR3 length equals 13 residues. Trimming took off 3 bases at V and 1 base at J, with 9 bases between the two ends. Germline V lookup: CDR1 GTSNPN, CDR2 SVGIG (reference sequence). The whole variable domain, remainder taken from reference TRBV30 and TRBJ2-5, is SQTIHQWPATLVQPVGSPLSLECTVEGTSNPNLYWYRQAAGRGLQLLFYSVGIGQISSEVPQNLSASRPQDRQFILSSKKLLLSDSGFYLCAWSLAVQETQYFGPGTRLLVL.

V and J are TRBV9 and TRBJ2-1; TRBD2 matches 12 bases. J was trimmed by 6 bases and V by 7 bases; bases with no gene match: 14. Germline CDR1 reads SGDLS; CDR2 reads YYNGEE. This CDR3 is 17 amino acids long. CDR3 region: CASGVASGRANPNEQFF. For the CDR3, the DNA is TGTGCCAGCGGGGTGGCTAGCGGGAGGGCTAACCCCAATGAGCAGTTCTTC.

The chain has TRBV7-9 and TRBJ2-3, with D unresolved. The germline CDR1 and CDR2 sequences are SEHNR and FQNEAQ (reference sequence). The CDR3 runs 12 residues. The V gene lost 2 bases and the J gene lost 5 bases, with 5 bases spanning the gap. In DNA form, the CDR3 reads TGTGCCAGCAGCTTAACTCAAGATACGCAGTATTTT. Translation gives CASSLTQDTQYF.

This rearrangement joins TRBV11-2 to TRBJ2-1; 11 bases align to TRBD2. The junction had 3 bases not matched to a gene; V was cut back by 6 bases and J by 5 bases. In germline, CDR1 is SGHAT, CDR2 FQNNGV. This CDR3 comprises 14 residues. The CDR3 bases are TGTGCCAGCAGGCTAGCGGGAGGTAACAATGAGCAGTTCTTC. This codes for CASRLAGGNNEQFF.

V usage is TRBV5-1 and J usage is TRBJ2-1; 7 bases are shared with TRBD1. V gave up 0 bases and J gave up 3 bases; unmatched junction bases: 6. This CDR3 has 16 amino acids. CDR1 is SGHRS and CDR2 is YFSETQ in the germline V gene. CDR3 region: CASSLEDRALYNEQFF. CDR3 nucleotide sequence: TGCGCCAGCAGCTTGGAAGACAGGGCCCTCTACAATGAGCAGTTCTTC.

The chain carries TRBV6-5 and TRBJ2-7, with 7 bases that match TRBD1. CDR3 size: 14 residues. V dropped 5 bases and J dropped 4; count of bases not matched to a gene: 8. Germline V CDR1 and CDR2: MNHEY, SVGAGI. DNA for the CDR3: TGTGCCAGCAGTACCCAACAGGGGCAGTACGAGCAGTACTTC. Residues: CASSTQQGQYEQYF.

The rearrangement uses TRBV7-9 and TRBJ2-7; D not resolved. Germline-derived CDR1 and CDR2 are SEHNR and FQNEAQ (reference sequence). The CDR3 is 16 residues long. V was trimmed by 3 bases and J by 0 bases, leaving 15 bases between them. The CDR3 is CASSFSERRSSYEQYF. For the CDR3, the DNA is TGTGCCAGCAGCTTTTCCGAGCGAAGGAGCTCCTACGAGCAGTACTTC.

The chain has TRBV7-6 and TRBJ2-3, with 9 positions matching TRBD2. In germline, CDR1 is SGHVS, CDR2 FNYEAQ. With 5 bases clipped from V and 2 bases from J, the junction kept 17 bases outside the gene matches. The CDR3 runs 19 residues. As DNA, the CDR3 is TGTGCCAGCAGCCCCGGCCAAATAGCGGGAGCAGTATCCACAGATACGCAGTATTTT. The encoded protein is CASSPGQIAGAVSTDTQYF.

The chain carries TRBV10-3 and TRBJ1-2; D remains ambiguous. The CDR3 extends over 12 amino acids. V was cut by 3 bases and J by 10 bases, with 12 bases left in between. Germline V lookup: CDR1 ENHRY, CDR2 SYGVKD. CDR3 DNA: TGTGCCATCAGTGAAGTGCGGGATAACTACACCTTC. Its protein is CAISEVRDNYTF.

The V call is TRBV27, the J call TRBJ2-1; D is perhaps TRBD2 (5 bases). CDR3 size: 16 residues. The V and J ends lost 2 bases and 6 bases respectively, with 17 bases between them. CDR1 MNHEY and CDR2 SMNVEV come from the germline V gene (reference sequence). The CDR3 DNA follows: TGTGCCAGCAGTTTACGGCGCTACCAGGCGGGCAATGAGCAGTTCTTC. It codes for CASSLRRYQAGNEQFF.

The chain is built from TRBV25-1 and TRBJ2-1; 7 bases are shared with TRBD2. Germline V gives CDR1 MGHDK, CDR2 SYGVNS. J was trimmed by 15 bases and V by 4 bases; bases with no gene match: 9. This CDR3 contains 12 residues. CDR3 DNA sequence: TGTGCCAGCAGTGCGTGGGAGGGCCCCGGGTTCTTC. This translates into CASSAWEGPGFF.

The chain is built from TRBV27 and TRBJ1-4; D call uncertain. V was trimmed by 6 bases and J by 8 bases, leaving 13 bases between them. Per the germline V gene, CDR1 is MNHEY and CDR2 is SMNVEV (reference sequence). CDR3 length equals 13 residues. This chain's CDR3 is CASRPLEGEKLFF. The CDR3 nucleotides are TGTGCCAGCAGACCTCTGGAGGGAGAAAAACTGTTTTTT.

This chain links TRBV2 with TRBJ2-5; TRBD1 aligns across 9 bases. The germline V gene encodes CDR1 SNHLY and CDR2 FYNNEI. The CDR3 runs 16 residues. V lost 3 bases and J lost 5; bases outside the gene matches: 10. The CDR3 is CASSDGQGLSEETQYF. The CDR3 DNA reads as TGTGCCAGCAGTGATGGACAGGGGCTAAGTGAGGAGACCCAGTACTTC. The full variable domain, with the rest looked up from reference TRBV2 and TRBJ2-5, is EPEVTQTPSHQVTQMGQEVILRCVPISNHLYFYWYRQILGQKVEFLVSFYNNEISEKSEIFDDQFSVERPDGSNFTLKIRSTKLEDSAMYFCASSDGQGLSEETQYFGPGTRLLVL.

This clone was counted a single time. The chain joins TRBV7-2 to TRBJ2-1; 10 nucleotides match TRBD1. Per germline, CDR1 SGHTA and CDR2 FQGNSA. The V segment lost 5 bases and the J segment 1 base; nucleotides outside the gene matches: 2. This CDR3 is 15 amino acids long. Written as DNA, the CDR3 is TGTGCCAGCAGCCCGGGACAGGGGTCCTACAATGAGCAGTTCTTC. Its protein is CASSPGQGSYNEQFF.

This chain uses TRBV18 with TRBJ1-2; D possibly corresponds to TRBD1 (5 bases). Germline-derived CDR1 and CDR2 are KGHSH and LQKENI. The CDR3 runs to 15 residues. The V and J ends lost 3 bases and 3 bases respectively, with 14 bases between them. DNA for the CDR3: TGTGCCAGCTCACCTCGGGAGGGGCAGTACTATGGCTACACCTTC. It yields the protein CASSPREGQYYGYTF.

The CDR3 is CASSATSGSATEQFF. CDR3 bases: TGTGCCAGCAGTGCAACTAGCGGGAGTGCGACTGAGCAGTTCTTC. The V and J genes are TRBV28 and TRBJ2-1, with 11 bases matching TRBD2. The junction had 9 bases not matched to a gene; V was cut back by 5 bases and J by 9 bases. Germline values: CDR1 MDHEN, CDR2 SYDVKM. This CDR3 is 15 amino acids long.

J is TRBJ1-5 and V is TRBV9; D is uncertain. CDR3 length equals 15 residues. With 5 bases removed from V and 0 bases from J, the gap between germline ends came to 12 bases. Germline V gene lookup returns CDR1 SGDLS and CDR2 YYNGEE. This CDR3 reads CASSQDPNSNQPQHF. The CDR3 bases are TGTGCCAGCAGTCAGGATCCCAATAGCAATCAGCCCCAGCATTTT.

The rearrangement joins TRBV14 to TRBJ2-2; perhaps TRBD1 as D (5 bases). The V end lost 2 bases, the J end lost 4 bases, and 8 bases lay between the germline ends. CDR1 and CDR2 (germline): SGHDN, FVKESK. The CDR3 is 14 amino acids. As DNA, the CDR3 is TGTGCCAGCAGCCAATTGGACACCACCGGGGAGCTGTTTTTT. Translated, it gives CASSQLDTTGELFF.

This clone was counted a single time. Mismatch with germline at one junction end may stem from a read error. J is TRBJ1-2 and V is TRBV11-2; 8 bases are shared with TRBD1. This CDR3 spans 15 amino acids. From germline, CDR1 is SGHAT and CDR2 FQNNGV. The CDR3 loop is CASSIEQGVPYGYTF. The DNA of the CDR3 is TGTGCCAGCAGCATAGAACAGGGGGTACCCTATGGCTACACCTTC.

The chain has TRBV18 and TRBJ1-1; D uncertain. This CDR3 contains 13 residues. Per germline, CDR1 KGHSH and CDR2 LQKENI. Trimming left V 3 bases short and J 9 bases short, with 14 bases between. The CDR3 nucleotides are TGTGCCAGCTCACCCCGATTTTGGCCCCAAGCTTTCTTT. Translated: CASSPRFWPQAFF.

The chain recombines TRBV30 with TRBJ2-7; perhaps TRBD2 as D (5 bases). Trimming removed 4 bases from V and 4 bases from J, with 11 bases in between. CDR3 length: 12 residues. Germline assignment: CDR1 GTSNPN and CDR2 SVGIG (reference sequence). The CDR3 loop is CAWTSRGYEQYF. As DNA, the CDR3 is TGTGCCTGGACCTCCCGGGGATACGAGCAGTACTTC.

The chain links TRBV29-1 to TRBJ2-1; 7 bases agree with TRBD1. The ends lost 3 bases at V and 3 bases at J; junction bases unmatched: 5. From germline, CDR1 is SQVTM and CDR2 ANQGSEA. The CDR3 consists of 14 residues. CDR3 coding DNA: TGCAGCGTTGACTGGCAGGGGGACTACAATGAGCAGTTCTTC. It yields the protein CSVDWQGDYNEQFF.